This T cell receptor beta chain derives from a study of cytomegalovirus exposure and HLA in healthy donors. Study results and limitations: First-cohort TCR clusters tended to co-occur in the roughly 130 validation repertoires, a later analysis found. Cytomegalovirus-associated status was assigned to 150 to 200 TCR beta chains. Confirmation in vitro established that a few CMV-associated chains were specific for CMV antigens.

Method: immunoSEQ multiplex PCR; TCRdb's copy keeps in-frame clones and lacks some. Among approximately 97,000 clones listed, about 95% were seen once. The donors were part of the validation cohort of 120 subjects. That cohort was separate from the first cohort, which comprised under 700 subjects. About this clone itself: The antigen is not known.

V lost 4 bases and J lost 1; bases outside the gene matches: 11. CDR3 length: 17 residues. The germline CDR1 and CDR2 sequences are LNHNV and YYDKDF (reference sequence). The chain couples TRBV15 to TRBJ2-7, with 9 nucleotides matching TRBD2. This clonotype originated in a young woman in good health and CMV-seronegative. The material sequenced was PBMCs. The CDR3 region has the DNA TGTGCCACCAGCACAGGGACTAGCTGGGGGGCTTCCTACGAGCAGTACTTC. Its protein is CATSTGTSWGASYEQYF.